Below, one T cell receptor (beta chain) is given with its context. Its antigen remains unidentified. The data were obtained in a study of early T cells in non-severe SARS-CoV-2 infection. Across the whole study: The chains were unpaired, and the sequenced material was bulk RNA from unsorted whole blood.

Individual cDNA molecules carried attached unique molecular identifiers. A single record per CDR3 protein comes from TCRdb applying MiXCR to the 5' RACE reads. This sample carries some 64,000 distinct CDR3 sequences, 9% to 10% of them seen once, and the ten largest clones take roughly 16%. Study-level results: The VDJdb matching leaned toward anti-spike CD8 responses and overlooked private and CD4 specificities.

The V and J ends lost 3 bases and 3 bases respectively, with 9 bases between them. The CDR3 has 12 residues. Looked up from germline, CDR1 is DFQATT and CDR2 is SNEGSKA (reference sequence). The chain has TRBV20-1 and TRBJ2-7; perhaps TRBD1 as D (5 bases). This receptor was taken from an adult who was a healthcare worker with PCR-confirmed SARS-CoV-2 infection or an uninfected control (not recorded which). The specimen comprised whole blood, sampled at baseline. The CDR3 loop reads CSASEQDYEQYF. CDR3 DNA: TGCAGTGCTAGTGAACAGGACTACGAGCAGTACTTC.